This record looks at one TCR beta chain sequence and its context. As yet, its antigen is unknown. This sample is part of a study of T cells expressing NK-cell markers. Study-level points and caveats: Dominant NKG2C+ clonotypes were found to form roughly 1.0-7.0% of CD8+ T cells in about six donors. For four donors, these clonotypes were likewise the leading ones in the CD3+CD56-NKG2C+ fraction.

This CDR3 is 14 amino acids long. Germline lookup yields CDR1 ENHRY and CDR2 SYGVKD. With the 5' RACE reads reprocessed, TCRdb shows one record per CDR3 protein and no DNA. The sample yields hundreds of thousands of distinct CDR3 sequences, of which the top ten take up 5% to 5.5%. This TCR was recovered from a man aged 18 to 69 in good health. Sequenced input: blood T cells: a sorted CD56 or NKG2C T cell subset, CD4+ or CD8+ T cells, or bulk PBMC T cells (not recorded which). V usage is TRBV10-3 and J usage is TRBJ2-5. The chain's CDR3 is CATRDSSHQETQYF.